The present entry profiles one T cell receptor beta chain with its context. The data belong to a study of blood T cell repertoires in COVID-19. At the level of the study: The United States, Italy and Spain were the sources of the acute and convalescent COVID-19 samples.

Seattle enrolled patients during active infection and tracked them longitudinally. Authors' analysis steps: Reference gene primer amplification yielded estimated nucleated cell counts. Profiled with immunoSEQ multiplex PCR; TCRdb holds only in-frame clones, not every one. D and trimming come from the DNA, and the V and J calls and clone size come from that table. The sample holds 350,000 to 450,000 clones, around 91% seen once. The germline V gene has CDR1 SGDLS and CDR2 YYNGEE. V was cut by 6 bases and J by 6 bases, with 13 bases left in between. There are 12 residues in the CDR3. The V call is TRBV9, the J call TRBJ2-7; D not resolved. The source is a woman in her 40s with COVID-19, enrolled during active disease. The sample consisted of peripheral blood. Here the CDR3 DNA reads TGTGCCAGCAACCGTGGTTCGGGCGAGCAGTACTTC. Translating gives CASNRGSGEQYF.